Below are 32 T cell receptor beta chains sequenced from a single sample in a study of blood T cell repertoires in COVID-19. The protocol was immunoSEQ multiplex PCR, while the TCRdb copy is restricted to in-frame clones and leaves out a portion. The sample holds about 250,000 clones, around 86% seen once. Sequencing was carried out using peripheral blood. These receptors all come from a woman aged 80 or over with COVID-19, enrolled during active disease.

This sequence joins TRBV5-1 and TRBJ1-4, with a possible D match to TRBD1 (6 bases). Trimming took 1 base from V and 8 from J, leaving 12 bases between them. There are 14 residues in the CDR3. From germline, CDR1 is SGHRS and CDR2 YFSETQ. The CDR3 bases are TGCGCCAGCAGCTTGCGGGGGCGGGAGGAAAAACTGTTTTTT. This gives the protein CASSLRGREEKLFF.

The chain couples TRBV28 to TRBJ1-2; D gene uncertain. The CDR3 covers 12 residues. V was trimmed by 3 bases and J by 4 bases, leaving 6 bases between them. Germline V lookup: CDR1 MDHEN, CDR2 SYDVKM. CDR3 in amino acids: CASSFTSYGYTF. The CDR3 coding sequence is TGTGCCAGCAGTTTTACATCCTATGGCTACACCTTC.

This chain links TRBV6-1 with TRBJ2-3; TRBD2 matches 8 bases. The trim removed 1 base at V and 7 bases at J, leaving 4 bases unmatched. This CDR3 has 14 residues. Per germline, CDR1 MNHNS and CDR2 SASEGT. The chain's CDR3 is CASSEGTSMYTQYF. The CDR3 region has the DNA TGTGCCAGCAGTGAAGGGACTAGCATGTATACGCAGTATTTT.

The CDR3 bases are TGTGCCAGTACGGGGGGACAGGGGAATTCACCCCTCCACTTT. Protein: CASTGGQGNSPLHF. The chain recombines TRBV6-5 with TRBJ1-6; TRBD1 agrees at 10 bases. Germline values: CDR1 MNHEY, CDR2 SVGAGI. The V and J ends lost 9 bases and 7 bases, in that order; junction bases with no gene match: 6. The CDR3 extends over 14 amino acids.

This chain joins TRBV25-1 and TRBJ2-7, with 11 bases aligning to TRBD1. J gave up 0 bases and V 6 bases, and 10 bases lay outside the gene matches. CDR1 and CDR2 (germline): MGHDK, SYGVNS. The CDR3 totals 17 residues. This CDR3 is CASRGSAGQGVSYEQYF. The CDR3 DNA reads TGTGCCAGCAGAGGGTCCGCGGGACAGGGGGTCTCCTACGAGCAGTACTTC.

The V and J genes are TRBV11-3 and TRBJ2-5; tentatively, D is TRBD1 (6 bases). The germline V gene encodes CDR1 SGHNT and CDR2 YENEEA. V lost 6 bases to trimming and J lost 1 base, with 15 bases between them. The length of the CDR3 is 15 residues. CDR3 region: CASSRGQTSQETQYF. The CDR3 DNA reads as TGTGCCAGCAGTCGCGGACAGACCTCCCAAGAGACCCAGTACTTC. The whole variable domain, filled in from reference TRBV11-3 and TRBJ2-5, reads EAGVVQSPRYKIIEKKQPVAFWCNPISGHNTLYWYLQNLGQGPELLIRYENEEAVDDSQLPKDRFSAERLKGVDSTLKIQPAELGDSAVYLCASSRGQTSQETQYFGPGTRLLVL.

The chain couples TRBV6-5 to TRBJ2-7, with D possibly matching TRBD1 (5 bases). The length of the CDR3 is 15 residues. CDR1 is MNHEY, CDR2 SVGAGI, per germline. V gave up 0 bases and J gave up 4 bases, with 13 bases separating them. The CDR3 DNA follows: TGTGCCAGCAGTTACTCGACTGGCGCAGGGTACGAGCAGTACTTC. Translation: CASSYSTGAGYEQYF.

This rearrangement joins TRBV6-5 to TRBJ1-5; no reliable D call. Germline V gene lookup returns CDR1 MNHEY and CDR2 SVGAGI. The CDR3 totals 12 residues. V gave up 5 bases and J gave up 2 bases, with 4 bases separating them. CDR3 residues: CASSSGNQPQHF. As DNA, the CDR3 is TGTGCCAGCAGTAGCGGCAATCAGCCCCAGCATTTT.

The chain employs TRBV7-2 and TRBJ2-7; D is possibly TRBD1 (6 bases). Per the germline V gene, CDR1 is SGHTA and CDR2 is FQGNSA. The CDR3 sequence is 15 residues long. V was pared by 3 bases and J by 0 bases, with 12 bases between. The CDR3 nucleotides are TGTGCCAGCAGCTTTAGCCCGGACAGCTCCTACGAGCAGTACTTC. Protein product: CASSFSPDSSYEQYF.

The chain links TRBV10-1 to TRBJ2-2; 8 bases match TRBD2. CDR3 length equals 15 residues. The V segment lost 3 bases and the J segment 5 bases; nucleotides outside the gene matches: 5. CDR1 is WNHNN, CDR2 SYGVQD, per germline (reference sequence). For the CDR3, the DNA is TGCGCCAGCAGTGATAAGGGACTAGGGACCGGGGAGCTGTTTTTT. Translating it yields CASSDKGLGTGELFF.

V usage is TRBV18 and J usage is TRBJ1-6; the D is unclear. The CDR3 covers 14 residues. V was shortened by 6 bases and J by 9 bases, with 15 bases between the two germline ends. CDR1 KGHSH and CDR2 LQKENI come from the germline V gene. CDR3 sequence reads: CASSWTEVTSPLHF. For the CDR3, the DNA is TGTGCCAGCTCTTGGACGGAGGTTACTTCACCCCTCCACTTT.

The V call is TRBV28, the J call TRBJ1-1; D ambiguous. The CDR3 has 16 amino acids. CDR1 and CDR2 (germline): MDHEN, SYDVKM. V was trimmed by 3 bases and J by 1 base, leaving 15 bases between them. The CDR3 bases are TGTGCCAGCAGTTTCGAGGAGGGCAGAACGAACACTGAAGCTTTCTTT. Translated, it gives CASSFEEGRTNTEAFF.

This clone was seen only a few times. The chain combines TRBV25-1 with TRBJ1-1; 9 nucleotides line up with TRBD1. CDR3 length equals 15 residues. Germline V CDR1 and CDR2: MGHDK, SYGVNS. Losses at the gene ends were 2 bases for V and 5 bases for J; bases not matched to a gene: 6. The CDR3 coding sequence is TGTGCCAGCAGTGAAGCGGGACAGGGAAAAACTGAAGCTTTCTTT. Translated: CASSEAGQGKTEAFF.

The rearrangement uses TRBV11-2 and TRBJ1-6; D is unresolved. Deletions cut 5 bases from V and 5 bases from J, with 13 bases between. Germline CDR1 reads SGHAT; CDR2 reads FQNNGV. There are 15 residues in the CDR3. The CDR3 DNA reads TGTGCCAGCAGCCCGACGGGAGGACATAATTCACCCCTCCACTTT. As protein: CASSPTGGHNSPLHF. The entire variable domain, with the rest obtained from reference TRBV11-2 and TRBJ1-6, is as follows: EAGVAQSPRYKIIEKRQSVAFWCNPISGHATLYWYQQILGQGPKLLIQFQNNGVVDDSQLPKDRFSAERLKGVDSTLKIQPAKLEDSAVYLCASSPTGGHNSPLHFGNGTRLTVT.

This chain links TRBV19 with TRBJ1-4; D not certain. This CDR3 is built from 13 residues. V lost 2 bases and J lost 8, with 9 bases in between. Germline CDR1 reads LNHDA; CDR2 reads SQIVND (reference sequence). In DNA form, the CDR3 reads TGTGCCAGTAGTATATCACTGTGGGAAAAACTGTTTTTT. Protein: CASSISLWEKLFF.

The genes are TRBV19 and TRBJ1-5; 8 bases match TRBD1. The CDR3 runs to 17 residues. The trim removed 1 base at V and 2 bases at J, leaving 7 bases unmatched. The germline gives CDR1 LNHDA, CDR2 SQIVND (reference sequence). CDR3 sequence reads: CASSIGTGFSGNQPQHF. Written as DNA, the CDR3 is TGTGCCAGTAGTATAGGGACAGGGTTCTCAGGCAATCAGCCCCAGCATTTT.

This clone was detected once. This sequence joins TRBV2 and TRBJ1-1; D uncertain. The CDR3 totals 12 residues. The V end was cut by 3 bases, the J end by 10 bases, with 12 bases between. Looked up from germline, CDR1 is SNHLY and CDR2 is FYNNEI. The CDR3 DNA reads as TGTGCCAGCAGTGAGGCGGCCCGAGGAGCTTTCTTT. Translating gives CASSEAARGAFF.

The chain combines TRBV25-1 with TRBJ1-2; D gene ambiguous. Germline V lookup: CDR1 MGHDK, CDR2 SYGVNS. The CDR3 is made up of 12 amino acids. V gave up 2 bases and J gave up 5 bases, with 6 bases separating them. CDR3 region: CASSEGPYGYTF. The CDR3 nucleotides are TGTGCCAGCAGTGAAGGCCCGTATGGCTACACCTTC.

The chain combines TRBV6-1 with TRBJ2-7; D gene uncertain. V shed 3 bases and J shed 3 bases, with 9 bases lying between them. The CDR3 length is 13 residues. Per the germline V gene, CDR1 is MNHNS and CDR2 is SASEGT. CDR3 sequence: CASSDMGSYEQYF. The CDR3 nucleotides are TGTGCCAGCAGTGATATGGGCAGCTACGAGCAGTACTTC.

The rearrangement links TRBV5-1 to TRBJ2-3; 12 bases are a match to TRBD2. CDR1 and CDR2 from the germline V gene are SGHRS and YFSETQ. Trimming cost V 4 bases and J 6 bases; bases outside gene matches: 12. The CDR3 sequence is 17 residues long. The CDR3 DNA is TGCGCCAGCAGCCCCTCCCGGACTAGCGGGGTGGCGGATACGCAGTATTTT. It is translated as CASSPSRTSGVADTQYF.

V usage is TRBV3-1 (or the pseudogene TRBV3-2) and J usage is TRBJ2-5, with a tentative D call TRBD2 (5 bases). The V gene's germline CDR1 is LGHDT and CDR2 YNNKEL (reference sequence). Between the trimmed V and J ends, which lost 4 bases and 3 bases, there was a span of 9 bases. CDR3 length: 13 amino acids. Here the CDR3 reads CASSPWGEETQYF. The CDR3 bases are TGTGCCAGCAGCCCCTGGGGAGAAGAGACCCAGTACTTC.

V is TRBV28 and J is TRBJ1-6; 10 positions match TRBD1. The germline V gene encodes CDR1 MDHEN and CDR2 SYDVKM. V dropped 4 bases and J dropped 6; count of bases not matched to a gene: 3. This CDR3 is built from 15 residues. CDR3 sequence: CASSSTGGGNSPLHF. The CDR3 DNA is TGTGCCAGCAGTTCGACAGGGGGCGGTAATTCACCCCTCCACTTT. Drawing the rest from reference TRBV28 and TRBJ1-6, the complete variable domain is DVKVTQSSRYLVKRTGEKVFLECVQDMDHENMFWYRQDPGLGLRLIYFSYDVKMKEKGDIPEGYSVSREKKERFSLILESASTNQTSMYLCASSSTGGGNSPLHFGNGTRLTVT.

This clone turned up a few times. The rearrangement links TRBV2 to TRBJ1-2; unclear D gene. V gave up 0 bases and J gave up 5 bases, with 4 bases separating them. This CDR3 contains 12 residues. The germline gives CDR1 SNHLY, CDR2 FYNNEI. This CDR3 reads CASSEAVYGYTF. In DNA form, the CDR3 reads TGTGCCAGCAGTGAAGCCGTTTATGGCTACACCTTC.

V usage is TRBV5-1 and J usage is TRBJ1-6; possibly TRBD1 for D (6 bases). The V end was cut by 3 bases, the J end by 5 bases, with 9 bases between. The CDR3 is made up of 14 amino acids. From germline, CDR1 is SGHRS and CDR2 YFSETQ. The CDR3 here is CASSSGQNNSPLHF. Here the CDR3 DNA reads TGCGCCAGCAGCTCCGGACAGAATAATTCACCCCTCCACTTT.

This clone was recorded only once. The chain combines TRBV7-7 with TRBJ2-2, with a tentative D call TRBD2 (5 bases). V lost 2 bases, J lost 2 bases, and 15 bases lay in between. This CDR3 has 17 amino acids. The germline CDR1 and CDR2 sequences are SSHAT and FNYEAQ (reference sequence). CDR3 sequence: CASSLSTAGPNTGELFF. DNA for the CDR3: TGTGCCAGCAGCTTAAGTACGGCGGGCCCTAACACCGGGGAGCTGTTTTTT.

J is TRBJ1-5 and V is TRBV2, with 10 bases fitting TRBD1. CDR1 SNHLY and CDR2 FYNNEI come from the germline V gene. J lost 7 bases, V lost 10 bases, and 7 bases had no gene match. The CDR3 length is 13 residues. CDR3 region: CATSGDRGQPQHF. Here the CDR3 DNA reads TGTGCCACCTCCGGGGACAGGGGCCAGCCCCAGCATTTT.

The chain combines TRBV2 with TRBJ1-4; 9 bases fit TRBD1. From germline, CDR1 is SNHLY and CDR2 FYNNEI. This CDR3 contains 14 residues. V gave up 5 bases and J gave up 8 bases; unmatched junction bases: 6. The CDR3 DNA reads TGTGCCAGCAGTTACAGGGGGCGTGAGGAAAAACTGTTTTTT. It translates to CASSYRGREEKLFF.

The chain employs TRBV5-1 and TRBJ1-3; 8 positions agree with TRBD1. Germline V CDR1 and CDR2: SGHRS, YFSETQ. The CDR3 runs to 15 residues. V lost 4 bases to trimming and J lost 4 bases; unmatched junction nucleotides: 7. In DNA, the CDR3 is TGCGCCAGCAGCCCAAGACAGGGGAAAGGAAACACCATATATTTT. This sequence encodes CASSPRQGKGNTIYF. The full variable domain, in which reference TRBV5-1 and TRBJ1-3 provide the parts outside the CDR3, is KAGVTQTPRYLIKTRGQQVTLSCSPISGHRSVSWYQQTPGQGLQFLFEYFSETQRNKGNFPGRFSGRQFSNSRSEMNVSTLELGDSALYLCASSPRQGKGNTIYFGEGSWLTVV.

The genes are TRBV11-2 and TRBJ1-1; tentatively, D is TRBD1 (5 bases). The CDR3 runs 15 residues. Trimming removed 5 bases from V and 1 base from J, with 14 bases in between. Germline V gives CDR1 SGHAT, CDR2 FQNNGV. The DNA for the CDR3 is TGTGCCAGCAGCGGGGGGGGACGAAAGAACACTGAAGCTTTCTTT. Its translation is CASSGGGRKNTEAFF.

V is TRBV2 and J is TRBJ1-1; D remains unclear. V was cut by 6 bases and J by 4 bases, with 6 bases left in between. Looked up from germline, CDR1 is SNHLY and CDR2 is FYNNEI. This CDR3 is built from 11 residues. The chain's CDR3 is CASREITEAFF. CDR3 coding DNA: TGTGCCAGCAGGGAGATCACTGAAGCTTTCTTT. The full variable domain, its missing parts supplied by reference TRBV2 and TRBJ1-1, is EPEVTQTPSHQVTQMGQEVILRCVPISNHLYFYWYRQILGQKVEFLVSFYNNEISEKSEIFDDQFSVERPDGSNFTLKIRSTKLEDSAMYFCASREITEAFFGQGTRLTVV.

CDR3 DNA sequence: TGTGCCAGCAGGACAGGGGGCGCGAGTCAGCCCCAGCATTTT. Residues: CASRTGGASQPQHF. This chain connects TRBV28 to TRBJ1-5, with 10 bases aligning to TRBD1. V was clipped by 6 bases and J by 6 bases; unmatched bases: 5. This CDR3 has 14 residues. CDR1 MDHEN and CDR2 SYDVKM come from the germline V gene.

This clone came up a few times. The gene calls are TRBV7-9 and TRBJ1-4; possible D gene TRBD1, 5 bases. Trimming left V 5 bases short and J 4 bases short, with 17 bases between. Looked up from germline, CDR1 is SEHNR and CDR2 is FQNEAQ (reference sequence). The CDR3 contains 16 residues. The CDR3 region is CASSAQAGGLNEKLFF. The CDR3 DNA is TGTGCCAGCAGCGCCCAAGCGGGGGGACTTAATGAAAAACTGTTTTTT.